These 10 T cell receptor beta chains share one sample of origin, sequenced in a study of cytomegalovirus exposure and HLA in healthy donors (dated by TCRdb to 2016 to 2017). Receptors were amplified or captured by the immunoSEQ multiplex PCR assay. For the multiplex PCR, a mixture combining 60 forward primers for TCR Vbeta segments and 13 reverse primers for TCR Jbeta segments was used. Not all clones reach the TCRdb copy of this immuneACCESS table, which keeps in-frame sequences only. Checked studies attribute under half of the gap to unresolved V genes and leave the rest unexplained. The sample table contains approximately 150,000 clones; only one count was recorded for 79% of them. The top ten clonotypes cover about 5.9% of the sample. Sample: PBMCs. Receptors were obtained from a man aged 50 or older in good health and CMV-seropositive.

As for this clone: The junction shows a germline mismatch at one end, possibly a read error. The V gene is TRBV7-9, the J gene TRBJ2-4; D perhaps matches TRBD1 (6 bases). The germline V gene has CDR1 SEHNR and CDR2 FQNEAQ (reference sequence). The CDR3 length is 17 residues. DNA for the CDR3: TGTTCCAGCAGCTTCGGGAAATATACAGGGAAGAAAAACATTCAGTACTTC. This translates into CSSSFGKYTGKKNIQYF.

V and J are TRBV11-2 and TRBJ1-6, with 7 bases matching TRBD1. The CDR3 covers 15 residues. Germline V lookup: CDR1 SGHAT, CDR2 FQNNGV. After removal of 2 bases from V and 8 bases from J, the junction contained 6 bases not matched to a gene. The CDR3 loop reads CASSLRGRGYSPLHF. CDR3 DNA sequence: TGTGCCAGCAGCTTAAGAGGCAGGGGGTATTCACCCCTCCACTTT.

The chain has TRBV14 and TRBJ2-1; perhaps TRBD2 as D (5 bases). CDR3 length: 14 residues. The V end was cut by 6 bases, the J end by 8 bases, with 17 bases between. Germline V gene lookup returns CDR1 SGHDN and CDR2 FVKESK. The CDR3 loop is CASSRWENRDEQFF. Written as DNA, the CDR3 is TGTGCCAGCAGTCGGTGGGAGAATAGGGATGAGCAGTTCTTC.

The chain has TRBV7-9 and TRBJ2-7; 8 positions match TRBD2. Germline CDR1 is SEHNR and CDR2 is FQNEAQ (reference sequence). J lost 4 bases, V lost 0 bases, and 8 bases had no gene match. CDR3 length: 16 residues. This CDR3 reads CASSLAVGGRSYEQYF. CDR3 nucleotides: TGTGCCAGCAGCTTAGCGGTGGGCGGGAGGTCGTACGAGCAGTACTTC.

Only one count was recorded for this clone. The rearrangement uses TRBV10-3 and TRBJ2-5; D might be TRBD2 (6 bases). CDR1 and CDR2 (germline): ENHRY, SYGVKD. This CDR3 spans 14 amino acids. The V gene lost 3 bases and the J gene lost 8 bases, with 16 bases spanning the gap. In DNA form, the CDR3 reads TGTGCCATCAGTGAAGGGTGGGGCGGGGACACCCAGTACTTC. Encoded protein: CAISEGWGGDTQYF.

The rearrangement uses TRBV29-1 and TRBJ2-1, with 14 nucleotides matching TRBD2. Germline values: CDR1 SQVTM, CDR2 ANQGSEA. This CDR3 spans 16 amino acids. Germline trimming cut 7 bases from V and 0 bases from J; bases unmatched to any gene: 5. CDR3 DNA: TGCAGCGCGACCGGGACTAGCGGGAGCTCCTACAATGAGCAGTTCTTC. Amino acids: CSATGTSGSSYNEQFF.

This clone has more than one count but fewer than ten. This chain links TRBV5-4 with TRBJ1-1; D not resolved. The CDR3 runs to 12 residues. Trimming cost V 0 bases and J 5 bases, with 5 bases left between them. Germline assignment: CDR1 SGHNT and CDR2 YYREEE (reference sequence). The CDR3 loop is CASSLERTEAFF. CDR3 DNA: TGTGCCAGCAGCTTGGAGCGGACTGAAGCTTTCTTT.

The gene calls are TRBV29-1 and TRBJ1-1, with a tentative D call TRBD1 (6 bases). Looked up from germline, CDR1 is SQVTM and CDR2 is ANQGSEA. V was clipped by 0 bases and J by 1 base, with 6 bases between them. This CDR3 spans 13 amino acids. The CDR3 region has the DNA TGCAGCGTTGAAGACAGGGGGAACACTGAAGCTTTCTTT. This encodes CSVEDRGNTEAFF.

V and J are TRBV6-5 and TRBJ2-5; D perhaps matches TRBD2 (5 bases). Germline CDR1 is MNHEY and CDR2 is SVGAGI. This CDR3 is 13 amino acids long. The V and J ends lost 8 bases and 9 bases respectively, with 19 bases between them. The CDR3 loop is CASGLWRSGAQYF. Written as DNA, the CDR3 is TGTGCCAGCGGCCTCTGGCGTTCCGGGGCCCAGTACTTC.

The gene calls are TRBV19 and TRBJ2-1; the match to TRBD2 covers 7 bases. The CDR3 is 15 amino acids. With V trimmed by 3 bases and J by 0 bases, 2 bases remained unmatched. The germline gives CDR1 LNHDA, CDR2 SQIVND (reference sequence). The CDR3 bases are TGTGCCAGTAGTATCGGGAGGTCCTCCTACAATGAGCAGTTCTTC. Translation gives CASSIGRSSYNEQFF.